Listed below are T cell receptor beta chains from one sample, sequenced in a study of blood T cell repertoires in COVID-19. Measured with immunoSEQ multiplex PCR; TCRdb has only the in-frame clones, and not every one. The table lists some 220,000 clones, around 80% of them singletons. Material for sequencing was peripheral blood. These receptors all stem from a man aged 50-59 years with active or convalescent COVID-19. The CDR3 runs from the conserved cysteine through the conserved F or W. D genes are given only for firm matches. Expanded clones get a size class; other rows say once, few or many, or leave the size out.

d_call	clone_size	v_call	j_call	cdr3_aa	cdr3_nt
TRBD2	-	TRBV11-2	TRBJ2-3	CASSREGRSDTQYF	TGTGCCAGCAGCAGGGAGGGCAGGTCAGATACGCAGTATTTT
-	-	TRBV28	TRBJ1-2	CASRMATNWRDGYTF	TGTGCCAGCAGAATGGCCACTAACTGGAGAGATGGCTACACCTTC
-	-	TRBV7-9	TRBJ2-5	CASSLGVGVGQYF	TGTGCCAGCAGCTTAGGGGTCGGAGTTGGCCAGTACTTC
-	-	TRBV30	TRBJ2-6	CAWSVWDFRSSGANVLTF	TGTGCCTGGAGTGTTTGGGACTTTCGGAGCTCTGGGGCCAACGTCCTGACTTTC
TRBD1	-	TRBV28	TRBJ1-2	CASNPFHRDRNPAYYGYTF	TGTGCCAGCAACCCATTCCACCGGGACAGGAATCCCGCATACTATGGCTACACCTTC
-	-	TRBV19	TRBJ2-5	CATGTFPETQYF	TGCGCCACCGGTACGTTCCCAGAGACCCAGTACTTC
-	-	TRBV7-9	TRBJ1-1	CASSRPGAPLNTEAFF	TGTGCCAGCAGCCGACCAGGGGCCCCTCTGAACACTGAAGCTTTCTTT
TRBD2	-	TRBV4-2	TRBJ2-3	CASSQESLRTSGGAVTDTQYF	TGTGCCAGCAGCCAAGAGTCTCTAAGGACTAGCGGGGGGGCGGTGACAGATACGCAGTATTTT
-	-	TRBV18	TRBJ2-5	CASSPMIDNLAETQYF	TGTGCCAGCTCACCAATGATCGACAATCTCGCGGAGACCCAGTACTTC
-	-	TRBV3-1/TRBV3-2	TRBJ1-1	CASSQDERGSEAFF	TGTGCCAGCAGCCAAGATGAAAGGGGGTCTGAAGCTTTCTTT
-	-	TRBV2	TRBJ1-6	CASKKRVKADNSPLHF	TGTGCCAGCAAGAAGCGCGTGAAGGCTGATAATTCACCCCTCCACTTT
TRBD1	once	TRBV13	TRBJ1-1	CASSSRQGSNTEAFF	TGTGCCAGCAGCTCACGACAGGGTTCGAACACTGAAGCTTTCTTT
-	-	TRBV11-2	TRBJ2-2	CASSLPARANTGELFF	TGTGCCAGCAGCTTACCAGCCCGGGCGAACACCGGGGAGCTGTTTTTT
TRBD2	once	TRBV6-5	TRBJ2-3	CASSYSSGGRVKQYF	TGTGCCAGCAGTTACTCTTCTGGCGGGAGGGTTAAGCAGTATTTT
TRBD1	-	TRBV27	TRBJ2-6	CASGQGGPGANVLTF	TGTGCCTCGGGACAGGGGGGCCCTGGGGCCAACGTCCTGACTTTC
TRBD1	once	TRBV24-1	TRBJ2-3	CATSDAGTGRGTDTQYF	TGTGCCACCAGTGATGCCGGGACAGGGCGAGGCACAGATACGCAGTATTTT
-	few	TRBV7-3	TRBJ1-1	CASSLNSMNTEAFF	TGTGCCAGCAGCTTAAACAGCATGAACACTGAAGCTTTCTTT
-	once	TRBV4-1	TRBJ1-2	CASSLQGGAKGGYTF	TGCGCCAGCAGCCTCCAAGGGGGGGCGAAGGGAGGCTACACCTTC
-	-	TRBV6-5	TRBJ1-5	CASRQDSNQPQHF	TGTGCCAGCAGGCAAGACAGTAATCAGCCCCAGCATTTT
-	-	TRBV7-2	TRBJ2-5	CASSPILGQETQYF	TGTGCCAGCAGCCCCATCCTAGGTCAAGAGACCCAGTACTTC
TRBD1	-	TRBV7-2	TRBJ2-3	CASRQQGGTDTQYF	TGTGCCAGCAGACAACAGGGGGGCACAGATACGCAGTATTTT
TRBD2	-	TRBV19	TRBJ2-5	CASSPGGGPQETQYF	TGTGCCAGTAGCCCGGGGGGGGGACCTCAAGAGACCCAGTACTTC
TRBD2	-	TRBV30	TRBJ2-3	CAWELAGGADTQYF	TGTGCCTGGGAACTAGCGGGAGGCGCAGATACGCAGTATTTT
-	-	TRBV5-1	TRBJ2-5	CASSFGSSFGETQYF	TGCGCCAGCAGCTTCGGGAGTTCATTTGGAGAGACCCAGTACTTC
-	-	TRBV5-1	TRBJ2-7	CASSLYRGADEQYF	TGCGCCAGCAGCTTGTATAGGGGCGCCGACGAGCAGTACTTC
-	many	TRBV5-6	TRBJ2-4	CASSLAAGPKNIQYF	TGTGCCAGCAGCTTGGCTGCAGGGCCCAAAAACATTCAGTACTTC
TRBD2	few	TRBV6-5	TRBJ2-1	CASSSWTSGYNEQFF	TGTGCCAGCAGTTCCTGGACTAGCGGATACAATGAGCAGTTCTTC
TRBD2	-	TRBV27	TRBJ2-1	CASSGRRASGHYNEQFF	TGTGCCAGCAGTGGGCGTAGGGCTAGCGGCCACTACAATGAGCAGTTCTTC
-	-	TRBV18	TRBJ2-1	CASSPTGYNEQFF	TGTGCCAGCTCACCTACGGGCTACAATGAGCAGTTCTTC
TRBD2	-	TRBV4-3	TRBJ2-1	CASSQGAGGANEQFF	TGCGCCAGCAGCCAAGGAGCGGGAGGGGCCAATGAGCAGTTCTTC
TRBD1	-	TRBV19	TRBJ1-2	CASSIVGGQPPYGYTF	TGTGCCAGTAGTATAGTAGGGGGACAGCCCCCCTATGGCTACACCTTC
-	few	TRBV24-1	TRBJ2-1	CATSDQQGNEQFF	TGTGCCACCAGTGATCAACAGGGAAATGAGCAGTTCTTC
-	-	TRBV24-1	TRBJ2-2	CATSALHTGELFF	TGTGCCACCAGTGCCCTTCACACCGGGGAGCTGTTTTTT
-	-	TRBV27	TRBJ1-2	CASSPTARDGYTF	TGTGCCAGCAGTCCGACAGCACGAGATGGCTACACCTTC
-	once	TRBV7-2	TRBJ2-5	CASSGLTGAETQYF	TGTGCCAGCAGCGGGCTGACAGGAGCAGAGACCCAGTACTTC
TRBD2	-	TRBV5-1	TRBJ2-5	CASSLDARGGQETQYF	TGCGCCAGCAGCTTGGACGCGCGGGGGGGACAAGAGACCCAGTACTTC